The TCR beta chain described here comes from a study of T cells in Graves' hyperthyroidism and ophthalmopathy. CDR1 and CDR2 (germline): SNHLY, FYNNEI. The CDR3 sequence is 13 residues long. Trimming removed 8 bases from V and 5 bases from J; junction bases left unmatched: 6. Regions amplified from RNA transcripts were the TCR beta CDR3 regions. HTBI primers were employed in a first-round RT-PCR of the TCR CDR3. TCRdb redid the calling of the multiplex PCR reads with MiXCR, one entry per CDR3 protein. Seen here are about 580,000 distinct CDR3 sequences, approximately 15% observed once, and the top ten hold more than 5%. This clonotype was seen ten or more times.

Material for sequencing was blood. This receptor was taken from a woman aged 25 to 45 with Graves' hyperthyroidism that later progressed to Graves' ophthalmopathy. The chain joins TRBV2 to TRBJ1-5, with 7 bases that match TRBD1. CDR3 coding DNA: TGTGCCAGCGACGGACAGGTCGATCAGCCCCAGCATTTT. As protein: CASDGQVDQPQHF.